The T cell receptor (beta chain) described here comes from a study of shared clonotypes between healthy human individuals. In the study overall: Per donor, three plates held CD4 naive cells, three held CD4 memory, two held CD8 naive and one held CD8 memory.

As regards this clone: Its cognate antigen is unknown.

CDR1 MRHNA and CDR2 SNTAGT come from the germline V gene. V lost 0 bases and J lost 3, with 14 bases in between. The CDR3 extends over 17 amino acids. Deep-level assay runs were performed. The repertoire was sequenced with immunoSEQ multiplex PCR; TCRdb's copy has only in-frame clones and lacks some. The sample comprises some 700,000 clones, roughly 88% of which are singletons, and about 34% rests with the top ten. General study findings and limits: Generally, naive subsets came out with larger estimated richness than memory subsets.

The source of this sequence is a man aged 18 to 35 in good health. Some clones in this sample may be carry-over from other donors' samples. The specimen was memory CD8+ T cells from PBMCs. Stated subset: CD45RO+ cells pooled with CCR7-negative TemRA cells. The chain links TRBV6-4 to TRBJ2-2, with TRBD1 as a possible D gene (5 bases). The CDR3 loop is CASSDSKVQAHTGELFF. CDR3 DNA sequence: TGTGCCAGCAGTGACTCGAAGGTACAGGCGCACACCGGGGAGCTGTTTTTT.